This T cell receptor (beta chain) comes out of a study of T cell changes during pregnancy in multiple sclerosis. Assay used: immunoSEQ multiplex PCR; TCRdb lists only in-frame clones, some missing. Of tens of thousands of clones listed, approximately 90% are singletons. The sequence was obtained from a female donor in good health, enrolled as a control in a pregnancy study. The source was peripheral blood, collected after pregnancy.

This CDR3 reads CASSRTGTGYEQYF. As DNA, the CDR3 is TGTGCCAGCTCACGGACCGGGACAGGCTACGAGCAGTACTTC. This chain links TRBV18 with TRBJ2-7; 8 nucleotides agree with TRBD1. Per the germline V gene, CDR1 is KGHSH and CDR2 is LQKENI. V shed 4 bases and J 3 bases; nucleotides not matched to a gene: 5. CDR3 length equals 14 residues.